A single sample is the source of the 8 T cell receptor beta chains below, sequenced in a study of T cells in localized non-small cell lung cancer. TCRdb keeps only in-frame clones here, not all; method: immunoSEQ multiplex PCR. The table shows 30,000 to 45,000 clones, with about 87% occurring only once. The source was peripheral blood, collected before any cancer treatment. These receptors were obtained from a woman between 40 and 69 years old with stage I lung adenocarcinoma.

This chain links TRBV5-8 with TRBJ2-7; 8 bases match TRBD1. Germline loops: CDR1 SGHTS, CDR2 YDEGEE. The CDR3 consists of 13 residues. After removal of 6 bases from V and 12 bases from J, the junction contained 14 bases not matched to a gene. CDR3 region: CASTVWQGAVGYF. In DNA form, the CDR3 reads TGTGCCAGCACCGTTTGGCAGGGGGCAGTTGGGTACTTC.

The chain recombines TRBV5-1 with TRBJ1-4; D unclear. Germline V gene data show CDR1 as SGHRS and CDR2 as YFSETQ. V gave up 4 bases and J gave up 3 bases, with 7 bases separating them. CDR3 size: 13 residues. The CDR3 DNA sequence: TGCGCCAGCAGCATAGGCCCTAATGAAAAACTGTTTTTT. This sequence encodes CASSIGPNEKLFF.

The V call is TRBV5-8, the J call TRBJ1-1; a weak D match, TRBD1 (5 bases). V gave up 5 bases and J gave up 11 bases, with 10 bases separating them. CDR1 is SGHTS, CDR2 YDEGEE, per germline. This CDR3 has 10 residues. The CDR3 DNA reads TGTGCCAGCAGGGGGACCAATGCTTTCTTT. Amino acids: CASRGTNAFF.

The table lists this clone with a few counts. The gene calls are TRBV7-8 and TRBJ1-1; TRBD1 might be the D (6 bases). CDR3 length equals 13 residues. The V gene's germline CDR1 is SGHVS and CDR2 FQNEAQ. V lost 0 bases to trimming and J lost 8 bases, with 10 bases between them. CDR3 DNA: TGTGCCAGCAGCTTAGCAGGGGGACGGGAAGCTTTCTTT. It translates to CASSLAGGREAFF.

The V gene is TRBV27, the J gene TRBJ2-7; the match to TRBD1 covers 9 bases. In germline, CDR1 is MNHEY, CDR2 SMNVEV (reference sequence). CDR3 length: 16 residues. V lost 0 bases and J lost 2; bases outside the gene matches: 5. CDR3 nucleotides: TGTGCCAGCAGTTTATCTGGGACAGGGTATCCCTACGAGCAGTACTTC. Its protein product is CASSLSGTGYPYEQYF.

The chain carries TRBV30 and TRBJ2-5; TRBD1 agrees at 8 bases. This CDR3 comprises 13 residues. V dropped 4 bases and J dropped 4; count of bases not matched to a gene: 5. Looked up from germline, CDR1 is GTSNPN and CDR2 is SVGIG (reference sequence). CDR3 DNA sequence: TGTGCCTGGACCCGGACAGGGCCAGAGACCCAGTACTTC. It codes for CAWTRTGPETQYF.

The chain combines TRBV27 with TRBJ2-1, with D uncertain. Germline V lookup: CDR1 MNHEY, CDR2 SMNVEV (reference sequence). The CDR3 length is 15 residues. Trimming removed 10 bases at V and 0 bases at J, with 16 bases between. The CDR3 DNA reads TGTGCCACCACAACGTCCCAGCACTCCTACAATGAGCAGTTCTTC. Its translation is CATTTSQHSYNEQFF.

V usage is TRBV15 and J usage is TRBJ1-3; D not certain. The CDR3 consists of 14 residues. Trimming stripped 3 bases from V and 0 bases from J, with 6 bases between. Germline V CDR1 and CDR2: LNHNV, YYDKDF (reference sequence). CDR3 nucleotides: TGTGCCACCAGCAGTACTCACTCTGGAAACACCATATATTTT. Protein: CATSSTHSGNTIYF. The whole variable domain, filled in from reference TRBV15 and TRBJ1-3, reads DAMVIQNPRYQVTQFGKPVTLSCSQTLNHNVMYWYQQKSSQAPKLLFHYYDKDFNNEADTPDNFQSRRPNTSFCFLDIRSPGLGDTAMYLCATSSTHSGNTIYFGEGSWLTVV.